This T cell receptor beta chain was sequenced in a study of OX40 agonist ivuxolimab in advanced cancers. Study overall: The dose-escalation cohort was just under 85% male, with a mean age of around 60 years, ranging about 23 to 79. Patients achieving partial responses numbered three: one hepatocellular carcinoma case and two cutaneous melanoma cases.

Produced via immunoSEQ multiplex PCR; TCRdb's table is partial and in-frame only. This sample has about 89,000 clones, with roughly 84% found just once. Germline V gene sequence: CDR1 SGHRS, CDR2 YFSETQ. The CDR3 is 15 amino acids. V gave up 2 bases and J gave up 3 bases; unmatched junction bases: 6. The study, taken as a whole, reports: The mean number of expanded clones was higher in CD8+ T cells than in CD4+.

Regarding this clone: Its specificity is not known.

Sequenced here: CD4+ or CD8+ T cells sorted from blood, sampled in a trial of the OX40 agonist ivuxolimab. The sequence came from an adult with an advanced solid tumor such as melanoma, head and neck, liver or kidney cancer. The chain links TRBV5-1 to TRBJ2-5, with TRBD2 identical over 8 bases. The CDR3 bases are TGCGCCAGCAGCTTAAGACTAGCGACCGAAGAGACCCAGTACTTC. Translated: CASSLRLATEETQYF.